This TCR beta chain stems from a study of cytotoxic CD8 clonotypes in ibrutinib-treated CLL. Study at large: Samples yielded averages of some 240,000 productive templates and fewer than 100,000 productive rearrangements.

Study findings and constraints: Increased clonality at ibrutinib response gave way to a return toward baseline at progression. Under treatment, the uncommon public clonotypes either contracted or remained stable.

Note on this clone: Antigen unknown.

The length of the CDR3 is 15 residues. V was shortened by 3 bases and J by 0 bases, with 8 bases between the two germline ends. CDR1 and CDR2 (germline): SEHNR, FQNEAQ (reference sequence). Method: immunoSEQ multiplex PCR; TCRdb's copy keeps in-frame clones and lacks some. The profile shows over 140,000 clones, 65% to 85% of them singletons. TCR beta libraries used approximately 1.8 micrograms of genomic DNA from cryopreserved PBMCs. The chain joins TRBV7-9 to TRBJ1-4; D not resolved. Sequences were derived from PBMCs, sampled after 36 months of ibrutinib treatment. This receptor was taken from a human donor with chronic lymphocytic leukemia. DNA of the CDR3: TGTGCCAGCAGCTTCGATTCAACAACTAATGAAAAACTGTTTTTT. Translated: CASSFDSTTNEKLFF.